This T cell receptor beta chain was profiled in a study of blood T cell repertoires in COVID-19. On the study more broadly: T cells, B-cell-depleted T cells, or PBMCs provided the cDNA or gDNA that served as material.

Clones were sequenced by immunoSEQ multiplex PCR, and TCRdb holds only the in-frame ones, with some missing. The repertoire holds approximately 65,000 clones, with approximately 80% as singletons. V gave up 0 bases and J gave up 5 bases, with 22 bases separating them. CDR1 is MGHRA and CDR2 is YSYEKL in the germline V gene. The CDR3 extends over 18 amino acids. The chain uses TRBV4-1 and TRBJ1-1; TRBD1 is a possible D gene (5 bases). This receptor was obtained from a woman aged 35 to 49 with acute COVID-19. The sequenced sample was PBMCs or T cells enriched from blood (not recorded which). The CDR3 is CASSQDPYAPPRGTEAFF. CDR3 in DNA: TGCGCCAGCAGCCAAGATCCGTACGCCCCCCCCCGGGGGACTGAAGCTTTCTTT.